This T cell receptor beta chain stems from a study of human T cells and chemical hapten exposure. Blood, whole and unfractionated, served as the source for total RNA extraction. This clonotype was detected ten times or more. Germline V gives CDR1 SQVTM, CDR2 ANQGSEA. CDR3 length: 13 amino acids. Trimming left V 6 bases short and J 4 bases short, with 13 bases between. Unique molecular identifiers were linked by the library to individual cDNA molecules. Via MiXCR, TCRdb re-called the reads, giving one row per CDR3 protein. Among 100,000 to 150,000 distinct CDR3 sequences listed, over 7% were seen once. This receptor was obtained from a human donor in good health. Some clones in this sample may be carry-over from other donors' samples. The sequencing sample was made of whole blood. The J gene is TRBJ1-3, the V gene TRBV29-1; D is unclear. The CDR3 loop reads CSVAEGSGNTIYF. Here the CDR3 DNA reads TGCAGCGTGGCGGAAGGGAGCGGAAACACCATATATTTT.